These 26 T cell receptor beta chains were all obtained from the same sample, sequenced in a study of human T cells and chemical hapten exposure. TCRdb redid the calling of the RACE reads with MiXCR, one entry per CDR3 protein. This table has 90,000 or so distinct CDR3 sequences, approximately 10% appearing once. Time point reported: patch test 1, 2 weeks after DPC sensitization. Treatment meaning: therapeutic diphenylcyclopropenone sensitization with weekly scalp DPC. The material sequenced was whole blood, taken in connection with sensitization to the hapten diphenylcyclopropenone (DPC). These TCRs come from a man aged 35 to 55 with alopecia areata. Some clones in this sample may be carry-over from other donors' samples.

A few counts support this clonotype. The J gene is TRBJ2-7, the V gene TRBV5-4; perhaps TRBD1 as D (5 bases). The germline V gene has CDR1 SGHNT and CDR2 YYREEE (reference sequence). Trimming shortened V by 1 base and J by 5 bases, and 13 bases separated the two germline ends. This CDR3 spans 14 amino acids. In DNA form, the CDR3 reads TGTGCCAGCAGCTTGAAAGGGGCGGTAGACGAGCAGTACTTC. Amino acid sequence: CASSLKGAVDEQYF.

CDR3 in amino acids: CASSSGLEEAFF. CDR3 in DNA: TGTGCCAGCAGCTCCGGGCTTGAGGAAGCTTTCTTT. The chain recombines TRBV6-5 with TRBJ1-1; D gene ambiguous. Between the trimmed V and J ends, which lost 6 bases and 8 bases, there was a span of 13 bases. The CDR3 has 12 residues. The V gene's germline CDR1 is MNHEY and CDR2 SVGAGI.

The J gene is TRBJ2-2, the V gene TRBV6-5; D unresolved. The germline V gene encodes CDR1 MNHEY and CDR2 SVGAGI. V was trimmed by 6 bases and J by 1 base, leaving 12 bases between them. The length of the CDR3 is 15 residues. The DNA of the CDR3 is TGTGCCAGCAGCCTTTTCCAGTGGAACACCGGGGAGCTGTTTTTT. It specifies CASSLFQWNTGELFF.

This clonotype was seen more than once but under ten times. V usage is TRBV7-2 and J usage is TRBJ1-5; TRBD1 is a possible D gene (5 bases). This CDR3 is built from 17 residues. In germline, CDR1 is SGHTA, CDR2 FQGNSA. The V and J ends lost 1 base and 2 bases respectively, with 15 bases between them. The CDR3 sequence: CASSLVVAGPGNQPQHF. The CDR3, as DNA: TGTGCCAGCAGCTTAGTAGTGGCAGGGCCGGGCAATCAGCCCCAGCATTTT.

The table lists this clonotype with a few counts. The rearrangement joins TRBV27 to TRBJ2-2, with 7 bases identical to TRBD1. Trimming took 5 bases from V and 4 from J; bases not matched to a gene: 7. There are 15 residues in the CDR3. The germline V gene encodes CDR1 MNHEY and CDR2 SMNVEV (reference sequence). CDR3 loop: CASSHWTGGTGELFF. As DNA, the CDR3 is TGTGCCAGCAGTCATTGGACAGGTGGCACCGGGGAGCTGTTTTTT.

This clonotype was counted between two and nine times. This rearrangement joins TRBV7-6 to TRBJ2-3; 7 bases map to TRBD2. The CDR3 covers 15 residues. V lost 2 bases and J lost 1; bases outside the gene matches: 3. Germline values: CDR1 SGHVS, CDR2 FNYEAQ. The CDR3 spells CASSLWGGGTDTQYF. The DNA of the CDR3 is TGTGCCAGCAGCTTATGGGGGGGAGGCACAGATACGCAGTATTTT.

Ten or more counts support this clonotype. The chain links TRBV30 to TRBJ1-3; 9 nucleotides match TRBD1. Germline V lookup: CDR1 GTSNPN, CDR2 SVGIG (reference sequence). The CDR3 spans 15 residues. V was clipped by 1 base and J by 4 bases; unmatched bases: 5. The CDR3 here is CAWSAGQGRGNTIYF. CDR3 DNA sequence: TGTGCCTGGAGTGCTGGACAGGGGAGGGGAAACACCATATATTTT.

This clonotype was seen repeatedly, ten times or more. V and J are TRBV3-1 and TRBJ1-5; no firm D call. This CDR3 is built from 13 residues. The V gene lost 0 bases and the J gene lost 5 bases, with 5 bases spanning the gap. Per the germline V gene, CDR1 is LGHDT and CDR2 is YNNKEL (reference sequence). CDR3 sequence reads: CASSQDLYQPQHF. CDR3 sequence (DNA): TGTGCCAGCAGCCAAGATTTATATCAGCCCCAGCATTTT.

The V call is TRBV14, the J call TRBJ2-3, with 11 bases lining up with TRBD2. Losses at the gene ends were 3 bases for V and 5 bases for J; bases not matched to a gene: 10. Germline loops: CDR1 SGHDN, CDR2 FVKESK. The CDR3 is 17 residues long. The chain's CDR3 is CASSQALAGGPKDTQYF. The CDR3 DNA sequence: TGTGCCAGCAGCCAGGCTTTAGCGGGAGGGCCGAAAGATACGCAGTATTTT. The full variable domain, rest sourced from reference TRBV14 and TRBJ2-3, is EAGVTQFPSHSVIEKGQTVTLRCDPISGHDNLYWYRRVMGKEIKFLLHFVKESKQDESGMPNNRFLAERTGGTYSTLKVQPAELEDSGVYFCASSQALAGGPKDTQYFGPGTRLTVL.

This clonotype was picked up many times. V and J are TRBV14 and TRBJ2-1, with 8 bases aligning to TRBD2. CDR3 length: 16 amino acids. Trimming removed 8 bases from V and 0 bases from J; junction bases left unmatched: 9. Germline V lookup: CDR1 SGHDN, CDR2 FVKESK. CDR3 sequence: CASHQISGASYNEQFF. CDR3 sequence (DNA): TGTGCCAGCCACCAGATTAGCGGGGCCTCCTACAATGAGCAGTTCTTC.

This clonotype was observed at least ten times. This chain links TRBV20-1 with TRBJ2-7; TRBD2 agrees at 10 bases. V was pared by 6 bases and J by 7 bases, with 9 bases of the junction left unmatched. The CDR3 is 13 amino acids. Germline V lookup: CDR1 DFQATT, CDR2 SNEGSKA (reference sequence). This CDR3 reads CSARLAGGREQYF. CDR3 nucleotides: TGCAGTGCCAGACTAGCGGGTGGCCGGGAGCAGTACTTC.

In this sample, this clonotype turned up a few times. As DNA, the CDR3 is TGTGCCAGCTCACCTGGAGCCGTCAGGGAGACCCAGTACTTC. Protein product: CASSPGAVRETQYF. This chain uses TRBV18 with TRBJ2-5; D remains unclear. The CDR3 has 14 amino acids. Per the germline V gene, CDR1 is KGHSH and CDR2 is LQKENI. V shed 3 bases and J shed 5 bases, with 13 bases lying between them.

Ten or more counts support this clonotype. This chain connects TRBV14 to TRBJ2-1, with 11 bases that match TRBD2. The V gene end was trimmed by 1 base and the J gene end by 6 bases; junction bases not matched to a gene: 8. Germline CDR1 reads SGHDN; CDR2 reads FVKESK. The CDR3 totals 17 residues. CDR3 loop: CASSQVLSGRVANEQFF. CDR3 sequence (DNA): TGTGCCAGCAGCCAAGTTCTTAGCGGGAGGGTGGCCAATGAGCAGTTCTTC.

This clonotype showed up just a few times. The J gene is TRBJ2-7, the V gene TRBV28, with 7 bases matching TRBD2. The germline V gene has CDR1 MDHEN and CDR2 SYDVKM. The length of the CDR3 is 16 residues. The CDR3 DNA reads TGTGCGACACACTCCGGGGCTAGCGGCCGCCCCGCCGAGCAGTACTTC. This encodes CATHSGASGRPAEQYF.

The chain links TRBV29-1 to TRBJ2-5; TRBD2 matches 7 bases. Germline CDR1 is SQVTM and CDR2 is ANQGSEA. V lost 4 bases to trimming and J lost 7 bases; unmatched junction nucleotides: 6. The CDR3 runs to 12 residues. CDR3 protein: CSVVGREGTQYF. The CDR3 region has the DNA TGCAGCGTTGTGGGGAGGGAGGGGACCCAGTACTTC.

This clonotype was recorded a few times. This chain uses TRBV30 with TRBJ1-1, with 7 positions matching TRBD1. Unmatched junction bases numbered 10, after V lost 2 bases and J lost 10 bases. Germline CDR1 and CDR2: GTSNPN and SVGIG (reference sequence). CDR3 size: 13 residues. DNA for the CDR3: TGTGCCTGGAGTACCGACAGGGCGGTAGTAGCTTTCTTT. It translates to CAWSTDRAVVAFF.

This clonotype has at least ten counts. V is TRBV25-1 and J is TRBJ2-6; tentatively, D is TRBD2 (6 bases). This CDR3 is 19 amino acids long. Trimming shortened V by 6 bases and J by 0 bases, and 21 bases separated the two germline ends. Germline V lookup: CDR1 MGHDK, CDR2 SYGVNS. The CDR3 reads CASRSRGGDGLSGANVLTF. The CDR3 DNA reads as TGTGCCAGCAGATCTAGAGGAGGGGATGGGCTCTCTGGGGCCAACGTCCTGACTTTC.

The CDR3 is CASSQQGSEETQYF. DNA of the CDR3: TGTGCCAGCAGTCAACAGGGGTCAGAAGAGACCCAGTACTTC. This chain links TRBV27 with TRBJ2-5; TRBD1 matches 7 bases. V trimming: 5 bases; J trimming: 3 bases; junction bases outside the gene matches: 6. The V gene's germline CDR1 is MNHEY and CDR2 SMNVEV (reference sequence). The CDR3 spans 14 residues.

J is TRBJ2-1 and V is TRBV4-1, with a weak D call TRBD2 (6 bases). CDR1 is MGHRA, CDR2 YSYEKL, per germline. Trimming took off 0 bases at V and 3 bases at J, with 15 bases between the two ends. The CDR3 is made up of 17 amino acids. The CDR3 coding sequence is TGCGCCAGCAGCCAAGATCAGGAGACTAGGGTCTACAATGAGCAGTTCTTC. It translates to CASSQDQETRVYNEQFF.

This clonotype has more than one count but fewer than ten. The chain links TRBV6-6 to TRBJ2-6; 10 bases map to TRBD1. From germline, CDR1 is MNHNY and CDR2 SVGAGI (reference sequence). V lost 6 bases, J lost 3 bases, and 8 bases stayed unmatched. This CDR3 region has 17 residues. DNA of the CDR3: TGTGCCAGCAGAAGGGACAGGGGAGCTGGTGGGGCCAACGTCCTGACTTTC. It encodes CASRRDRGAGGANVLTF.

The rearrangement joins TRBV7-2 to TRBJ2-7, with 9 bases that match TRBD2. With V trimmed by 5 bases and J by 3 bases, 5 bases remained unmatched. The CDR3 extends over 14 amino acids. Germline V gene data show CDR1 as SGHTA and CDR2 as FQGNSA. The CDR3 region has the DNA TGTGCCAGCAGCCCCGGGACTAGCAGCTACGAGCAGTACTTC. Translating gives CASSPGTSSYEQYF.

There are many counts of this clonotype. The CDR3 bases are TGTGCCAGCAGTGTCTTGGTATACAATGAGCAGTTCTTC. As protein: CASSVLVYNEQFF. The chain links TRBV2 to TRBJ2-1; D call uncertain. CDR3 length: 13 residues. V lost 4 bases, J lost 4 bases, and 8 bases lay in between. Germline CDR1 and CDR2: SNHLY and FYNNEI.

J is TRBJ2-3 and V is TRBV6-5, with D unclear. With 1 base removed from V and 4 bases from J, the gap between germline ends came to 6 bases. Germline V lookup: CDR1 MNHEY, CDR2 SVGAGI. This CDR3 contains 13 residues. The CDR3: CASSYLTPDTQYF. Here the CDR3 DNA reads TGTGCCAGCAGTTACTTGACCCCAGATACGCAGTATTTT.

This clonotype was seen more than once but under ten times. The V call is TRBV7-2, the J call TRBJ1-2; the D is unclear. CDR1 is SGHTA and CDR2 is FQGNSA in the germline V gene. V lost 1 base, J lost 4 bases, and 7 bases lay in between. This CDR3 contains 13 residues. CDR3 in DNA: TGTGCCAGCAGCTTAGGGCGAGGCTATGGCTACACCTTC. As protein: CASSLGRGYGYTF.

The gene calls are TRBV6-2 or TRBV6-3 and TRBJ2-7; 7 bases fit TRBD2. With V trimmed by 2 bases and J by 3 bases, 13 bases remained unmatched. This CDR3 has 17 amino acids. The germline V gene encodes CDR1 MNHEY and CDR2 SVGEGT. The CDR3 region has the DNA TGTGCCAGCAGTTACGGGGTTGGACTAGACCCTATCTACGAGCAGTACTTC. Amino acid sequence: CASSYGVGLDPIYEQYF.

In its sample, this clonotype was seen a few times. The chain recombines TRBV11-2 with TRBJ2-3; D ambiguous. The germline V and J ends were trimmed by 3 bases and 0 bases, with 13 bases remaining between them. CDR3 size: 16 residues. CDR1 and CDR2 from the germline V gene are SGHAT and FQNNGV. CDR3 region: CASSLGITPSTDTQYF. Here the CDR3 DNA reads TGTGCCAGCAGCTTGGGGATAACCCCGAGCACAGATACGCAGTATTTT.